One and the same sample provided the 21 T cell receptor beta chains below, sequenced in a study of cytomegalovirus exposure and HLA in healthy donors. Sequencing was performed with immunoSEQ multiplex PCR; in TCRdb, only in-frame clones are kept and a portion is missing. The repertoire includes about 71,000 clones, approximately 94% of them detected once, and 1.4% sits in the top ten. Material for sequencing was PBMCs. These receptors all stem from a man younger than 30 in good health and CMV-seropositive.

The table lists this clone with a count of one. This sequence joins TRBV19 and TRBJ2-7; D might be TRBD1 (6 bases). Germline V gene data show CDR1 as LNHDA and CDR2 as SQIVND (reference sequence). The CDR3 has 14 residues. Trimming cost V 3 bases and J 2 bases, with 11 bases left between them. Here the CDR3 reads CASSMGQLPYEQYF. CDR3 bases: TGTGCCAGTAGTATGGGACAACTCCCCTACGAGCAGTACTTC. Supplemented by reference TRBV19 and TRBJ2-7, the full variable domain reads DGGITQSPKYLFRKEGQNVTLSCEQNLNHDAMYWYRQDPGQGLRLIYYSQIVNDFQKGDIAEGYSVSREKKESFPLTVTSAQKNPTAFYLCASSMGQLPYEQYFGPGTRLTVT.

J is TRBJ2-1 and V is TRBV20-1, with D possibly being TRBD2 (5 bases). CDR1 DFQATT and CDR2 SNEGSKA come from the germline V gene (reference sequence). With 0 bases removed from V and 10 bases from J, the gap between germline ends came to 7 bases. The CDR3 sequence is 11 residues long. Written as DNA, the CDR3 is TGCAGTGCTAGAGATACTAGGGAGCAGTTCTTC. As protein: CSARDTREQFF.

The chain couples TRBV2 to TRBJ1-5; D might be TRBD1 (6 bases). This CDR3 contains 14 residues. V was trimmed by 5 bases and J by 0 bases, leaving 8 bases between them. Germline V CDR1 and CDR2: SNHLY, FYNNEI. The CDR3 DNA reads TGTGCCAGCAGTACAGGGATTAGCAATCAGCCCCAGCATTTT. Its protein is CASSTGISNQPQHF.

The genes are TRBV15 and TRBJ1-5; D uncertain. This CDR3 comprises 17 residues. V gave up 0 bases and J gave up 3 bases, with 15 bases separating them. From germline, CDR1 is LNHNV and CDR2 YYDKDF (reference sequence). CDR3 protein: CATSRDRRQVLNQPQHF. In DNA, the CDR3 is TGTGCCACCAGCAGAGATCGTCGGCAGGTTCTCAATCAGCCCCAGCATTTT.

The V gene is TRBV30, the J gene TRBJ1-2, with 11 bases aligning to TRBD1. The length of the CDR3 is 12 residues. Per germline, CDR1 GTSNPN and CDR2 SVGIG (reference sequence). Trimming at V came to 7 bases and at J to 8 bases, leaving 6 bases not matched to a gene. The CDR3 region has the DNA TGTGCCTCTCGGACAGGGGGCTGGGGCTACACCTTC. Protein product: CASRTGGWGYTF.

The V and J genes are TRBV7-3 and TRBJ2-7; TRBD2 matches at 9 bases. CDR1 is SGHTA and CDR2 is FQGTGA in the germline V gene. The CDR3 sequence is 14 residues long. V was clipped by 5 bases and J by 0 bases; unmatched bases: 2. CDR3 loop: CASSPTSGSYEQYF. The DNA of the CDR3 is TGTGCCAGCAGCCCGACTAGCGGCTCCTACGAGCAGTACTTC.

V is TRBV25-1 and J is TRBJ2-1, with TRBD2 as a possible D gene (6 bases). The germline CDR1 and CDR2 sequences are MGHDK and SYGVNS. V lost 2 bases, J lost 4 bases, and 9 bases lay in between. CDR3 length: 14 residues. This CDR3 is CASSEGTPYNEQFF. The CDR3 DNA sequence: TGTGCCAGCAGTGAAGGGACTCCATACAATGAGCAGTTCTTC.

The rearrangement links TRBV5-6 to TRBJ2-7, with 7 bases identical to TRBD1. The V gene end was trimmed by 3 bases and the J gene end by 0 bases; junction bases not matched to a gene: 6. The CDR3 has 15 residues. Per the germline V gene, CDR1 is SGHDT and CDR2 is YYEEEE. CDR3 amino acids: CASSSSRGSSYEQYF. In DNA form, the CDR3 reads TGTGCCAGCAGCTCCTCCAGGGGGAGCTCCTACGAGCAGTACTTC.

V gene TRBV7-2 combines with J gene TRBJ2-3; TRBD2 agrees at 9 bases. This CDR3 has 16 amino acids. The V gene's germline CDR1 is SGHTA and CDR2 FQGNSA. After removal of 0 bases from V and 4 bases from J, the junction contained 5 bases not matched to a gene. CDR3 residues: CASSLASRGGPDTQYF. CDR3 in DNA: TGTGCCAGCAGCTTAGCGTCGCGGGGGGGCCCAGATACGCAGTATTTT.

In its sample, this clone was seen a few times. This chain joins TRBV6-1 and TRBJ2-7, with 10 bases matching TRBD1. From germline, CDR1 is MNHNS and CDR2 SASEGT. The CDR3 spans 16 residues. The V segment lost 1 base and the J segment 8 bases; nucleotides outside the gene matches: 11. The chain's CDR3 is CASSEEEGTGASKQYF. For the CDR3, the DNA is TGTGCCAGCAGTGAAGAAGAAGGGACAGGGGCTTCGAAGCAGTACTTC.

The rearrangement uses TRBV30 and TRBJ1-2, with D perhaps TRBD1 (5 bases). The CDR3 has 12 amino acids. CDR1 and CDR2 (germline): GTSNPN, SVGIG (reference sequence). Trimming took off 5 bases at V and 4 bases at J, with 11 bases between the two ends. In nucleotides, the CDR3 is TGTGCCTGGGCATCGGGGGGCTATGGCTACACCTTC. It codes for CAWASGGYGYTF.

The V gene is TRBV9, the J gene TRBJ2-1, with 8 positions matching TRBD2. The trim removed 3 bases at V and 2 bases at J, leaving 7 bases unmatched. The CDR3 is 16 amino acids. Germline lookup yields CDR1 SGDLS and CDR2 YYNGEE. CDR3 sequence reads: CASSARPGLAYNEQFF. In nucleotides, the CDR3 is TGTGCCAGCAGCGCCCGCCCGGGACTAGCCTACAATGAGCAGTTCTTC.

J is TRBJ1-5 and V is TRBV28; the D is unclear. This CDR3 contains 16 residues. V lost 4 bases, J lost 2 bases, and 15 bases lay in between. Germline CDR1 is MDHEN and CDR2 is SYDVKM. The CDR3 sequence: CASSSRLRERNQPQHF. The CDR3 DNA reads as TGTGCCAGCAGTTCCCGGTTGAGGGAACGCAATCAGCCCCAGCATTTT.

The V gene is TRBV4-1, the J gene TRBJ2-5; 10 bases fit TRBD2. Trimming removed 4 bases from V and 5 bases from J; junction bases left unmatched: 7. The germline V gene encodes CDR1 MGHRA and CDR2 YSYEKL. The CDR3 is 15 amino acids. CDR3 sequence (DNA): TGCGCCAGCAGCCCCTACAGCGGGGGGGTTGAGACCCAGTACTTC. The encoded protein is CASSPYSGGVETQYF.

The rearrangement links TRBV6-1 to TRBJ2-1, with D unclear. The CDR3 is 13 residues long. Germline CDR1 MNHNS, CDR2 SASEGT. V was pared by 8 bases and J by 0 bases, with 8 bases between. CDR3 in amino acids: CASERSSYNEQFF. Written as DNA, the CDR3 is TGTGCCAGCGAACGGAGCTCCTACAATGAGCAGTTCTTC.

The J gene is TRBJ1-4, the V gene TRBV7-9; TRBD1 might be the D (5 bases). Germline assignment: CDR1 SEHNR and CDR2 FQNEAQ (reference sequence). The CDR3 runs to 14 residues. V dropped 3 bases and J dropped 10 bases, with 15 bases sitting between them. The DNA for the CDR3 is TGTGCCAGCAGCTTCCCGGGGGGAGCAGGAAAACTGTTTTTT. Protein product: CASSFPGGAGKLFF.

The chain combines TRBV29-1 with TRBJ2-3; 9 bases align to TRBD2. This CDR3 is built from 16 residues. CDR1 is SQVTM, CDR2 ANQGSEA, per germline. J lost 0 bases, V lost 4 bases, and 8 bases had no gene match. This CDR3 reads CSVGGGGDPSTDTQYF. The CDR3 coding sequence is TGCAGCGTTGGGGGCGGGGGGGACCCTAGCACAGATACGCAGTATTTT.

The CDR3 protein is CASSLGAYNEQFF. CDR3 DNA: TGTGCCAGCAGCTTGGGGGCTTACAATGAGCAGTTCTTC. V and J are TRBV5-5 and TRBJ2-1; D unresolved. The germline V and J ends were trimmed by 0 bases and 4 bases, with 5 bases remaining between them. The CDR3 has 13 amino acids. CDR1 is SGHKS and CDR2 is YYEKEE in the germline V gene (reference sequence).

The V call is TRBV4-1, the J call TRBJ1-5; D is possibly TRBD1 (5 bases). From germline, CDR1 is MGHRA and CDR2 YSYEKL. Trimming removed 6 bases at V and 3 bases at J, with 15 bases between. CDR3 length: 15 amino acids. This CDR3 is CASRAWGGTNQPQHF. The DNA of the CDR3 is TGCGCCAGCAGGGCGTGGGGGGGGACCAATCAGCCCCAGCATTTT.

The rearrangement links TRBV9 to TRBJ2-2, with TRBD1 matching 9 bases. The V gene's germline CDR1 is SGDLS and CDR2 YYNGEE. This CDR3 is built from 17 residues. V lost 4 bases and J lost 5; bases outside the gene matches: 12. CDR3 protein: CASSPGTGIFITGELFF. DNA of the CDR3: TGTGCCAGCAGCCCAGGGACAGGGATTTTTATAACCGGGGAGCTGTTTTTT.

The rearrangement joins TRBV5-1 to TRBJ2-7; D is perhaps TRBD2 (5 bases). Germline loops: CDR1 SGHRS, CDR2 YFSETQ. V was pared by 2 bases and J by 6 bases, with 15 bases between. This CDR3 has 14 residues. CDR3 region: CASSFRETAAEQYF. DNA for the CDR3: TGCGCCAGCAGCTTTCGGGAAACTGCGGCCGAGCAGTACTTC.